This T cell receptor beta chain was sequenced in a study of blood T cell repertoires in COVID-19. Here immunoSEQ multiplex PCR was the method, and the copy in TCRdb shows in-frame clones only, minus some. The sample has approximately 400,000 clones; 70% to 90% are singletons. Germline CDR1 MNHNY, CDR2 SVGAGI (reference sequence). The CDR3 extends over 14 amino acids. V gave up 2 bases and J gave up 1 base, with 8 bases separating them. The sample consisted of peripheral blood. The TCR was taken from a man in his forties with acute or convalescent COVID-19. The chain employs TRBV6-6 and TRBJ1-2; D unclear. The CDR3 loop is CASSYPPNNYGYTF. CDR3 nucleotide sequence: TGTGCCAGCAGTTACCCCCCTAATAACTATGGCTACACCTTC.